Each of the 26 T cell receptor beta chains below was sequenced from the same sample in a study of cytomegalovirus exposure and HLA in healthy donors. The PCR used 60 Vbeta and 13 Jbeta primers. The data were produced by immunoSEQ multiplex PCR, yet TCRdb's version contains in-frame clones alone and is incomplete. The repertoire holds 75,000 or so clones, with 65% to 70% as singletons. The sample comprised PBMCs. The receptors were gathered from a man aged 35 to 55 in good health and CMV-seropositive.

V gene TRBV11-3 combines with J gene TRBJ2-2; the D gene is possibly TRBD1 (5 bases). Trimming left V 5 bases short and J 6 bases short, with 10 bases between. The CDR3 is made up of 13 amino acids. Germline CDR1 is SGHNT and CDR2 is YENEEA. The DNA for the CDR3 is TGTGCCAGCAGCGCCAGGGCTCCCGGGGAGCTGTTTTTT. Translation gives CASSARAPGELFF.

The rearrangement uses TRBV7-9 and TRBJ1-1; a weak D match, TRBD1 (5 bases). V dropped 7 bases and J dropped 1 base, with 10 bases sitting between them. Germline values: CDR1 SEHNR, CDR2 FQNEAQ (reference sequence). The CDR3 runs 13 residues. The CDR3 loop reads CASIDQGNTEAFF. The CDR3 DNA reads TGTGCCAGCATAGACCAGGGGAACACTGAAGCTTTCTTT.

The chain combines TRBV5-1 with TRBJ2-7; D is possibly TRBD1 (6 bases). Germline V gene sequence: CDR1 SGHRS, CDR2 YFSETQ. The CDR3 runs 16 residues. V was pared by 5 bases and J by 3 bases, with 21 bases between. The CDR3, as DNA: TGCGCCAGCAGTTACGCACCTCAGGGGTATGACTACGAGCAGTACTTC. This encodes CASSYAPQGYDYEQYF.

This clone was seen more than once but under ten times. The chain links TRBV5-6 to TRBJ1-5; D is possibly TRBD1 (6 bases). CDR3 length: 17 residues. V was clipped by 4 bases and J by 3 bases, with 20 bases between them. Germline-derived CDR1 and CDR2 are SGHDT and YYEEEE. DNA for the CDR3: TGTGCCAGCAGCCTCGGCTCCAGGGGCAGGGTCAATCAGCCCCAGCATTTT. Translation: CASSLGSRGRVNQPQHF.

The chain's CDR3 is CASSVAPGGVTDTQYF. DNA for the CDR3: TGTGCCAGCAGCGTAGCTCCCGGGGGGGTTACAGATACGCAGTATTTT. The chain is built from TRBV9 and TRBJ2-3; 8 bases are shared with TRBD2. The germline gives CDR1 SGDLS, CDR2 YYNGEE. CDR3 length: 16 residues. The V and J ends lost 0 bases and 3 bases, in that order; junction bases with no gene match: 6.

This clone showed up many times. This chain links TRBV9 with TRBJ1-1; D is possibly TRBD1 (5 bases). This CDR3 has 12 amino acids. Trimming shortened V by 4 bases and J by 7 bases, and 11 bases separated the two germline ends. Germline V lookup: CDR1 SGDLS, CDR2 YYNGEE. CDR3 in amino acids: CASSRGTDEAFF. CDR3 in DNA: TGTGCCAGCAGCCGCGGGACGGATGAAGCTTTCTTT.

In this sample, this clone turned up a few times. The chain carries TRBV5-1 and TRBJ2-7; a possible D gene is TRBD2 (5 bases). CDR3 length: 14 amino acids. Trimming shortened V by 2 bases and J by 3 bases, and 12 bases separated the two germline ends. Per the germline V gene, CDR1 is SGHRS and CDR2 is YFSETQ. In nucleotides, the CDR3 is TGCGCCAGCAGCTTTGAGGGAGATTTCTACGAGCAGTACTTC. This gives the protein CASSFEGDFYEQYF.

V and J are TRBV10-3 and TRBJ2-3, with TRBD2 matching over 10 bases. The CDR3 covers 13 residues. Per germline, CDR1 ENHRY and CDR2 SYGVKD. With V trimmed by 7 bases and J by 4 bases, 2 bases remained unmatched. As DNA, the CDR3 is TGTGCCATCAAAGCGGGAGGGGCAGATACGCAGTATTTT. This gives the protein CAIKAGGADTQYF.

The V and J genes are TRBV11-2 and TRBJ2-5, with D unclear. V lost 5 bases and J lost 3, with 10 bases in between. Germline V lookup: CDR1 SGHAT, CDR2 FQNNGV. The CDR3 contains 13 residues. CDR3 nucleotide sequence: TGTGCCAGCAGCCCAGAAGGAGAAGAGACCCAGTACTTC. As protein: CASSPEGEETQYF.

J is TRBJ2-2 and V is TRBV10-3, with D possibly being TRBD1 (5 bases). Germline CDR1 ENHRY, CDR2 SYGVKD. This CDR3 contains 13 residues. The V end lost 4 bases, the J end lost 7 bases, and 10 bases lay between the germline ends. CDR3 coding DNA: TGTGCCATCAGTGCACAGGTAGGCGGGGAGCTGTTTTTT. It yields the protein CAISAQVGGELFF.

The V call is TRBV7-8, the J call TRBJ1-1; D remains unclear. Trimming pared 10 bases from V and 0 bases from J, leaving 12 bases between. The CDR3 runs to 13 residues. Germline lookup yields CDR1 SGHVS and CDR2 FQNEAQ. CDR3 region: CATQLWMNTEAFF. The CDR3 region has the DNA TGTGCCACCCAACTATGGATGAACACTGAAGCTTTCTTT.

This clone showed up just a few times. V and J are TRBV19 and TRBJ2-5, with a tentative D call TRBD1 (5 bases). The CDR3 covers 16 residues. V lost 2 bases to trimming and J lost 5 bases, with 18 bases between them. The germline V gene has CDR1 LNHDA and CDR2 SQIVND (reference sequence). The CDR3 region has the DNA TGTGCCAGTAGTATATCGGCCCAGGGTGCAGCGGAGACCCAGTACTTC. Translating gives CASSISAQGAAETQYF.

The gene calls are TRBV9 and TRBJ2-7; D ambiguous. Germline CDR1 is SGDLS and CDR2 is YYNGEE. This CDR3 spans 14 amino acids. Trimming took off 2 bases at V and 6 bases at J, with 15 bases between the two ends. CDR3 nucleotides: TGTGCCAGCAGCGTTTTAGCCCATGGTGGCGAGCAGTACTTC. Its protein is CASSVLAHGGEQYF.

CDR3 loop: CASGGVPYNEQFF. DNA of the CDR3: TGTGCCAGCGGCGGGGTACCCTACAATGAGCAGTTCTTC. J is TRBJ2-1 and V is TRBV28, with a possible D match to TRBD2 (6 bases). There are 13 residues in the CDR3. CDR1 and CDR2 (germline): MDHEN, SYDVKM. Trimming pared 8 bases from V and 2 bases from J, leaving 10 bases between.

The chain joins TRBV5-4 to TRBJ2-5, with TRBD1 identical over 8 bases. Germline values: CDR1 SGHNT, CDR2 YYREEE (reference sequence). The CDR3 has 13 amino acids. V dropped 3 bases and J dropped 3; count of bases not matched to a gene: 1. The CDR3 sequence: CASSSTGEETQYF. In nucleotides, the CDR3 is TGTGCCAGCAGCTCGACAGGGGAAGAGACCCAGTACTTC. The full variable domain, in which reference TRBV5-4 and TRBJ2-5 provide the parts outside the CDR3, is ETGVTQSPTHLIKTRGQQVTLRCSSQSGHNTVSWYQQALGQGPQFIFQYYREEENGRGNFPPRFSGLQFPNYSSELNVNALELDDSALYLCASSSTGEETQYFGPGTRLLVL.

The CDR3, as DNA: TGTGCCAGCAGCTCTCAGGGGGCCTCCTACAATGAGCAGTTCTTC. Its protein product is CASSSQGASYNEQFF. This chain uses TRBV9 with TRBJ2-1; 8 bases line up with TRBD1. CDR1 and CDR2 from the germline V gene are SGDLS and YYNGEE. The length of the CDR3 is 15 residues. V dropped 4 bases and J dropped 0; count of bases not matched to a gene: 3.

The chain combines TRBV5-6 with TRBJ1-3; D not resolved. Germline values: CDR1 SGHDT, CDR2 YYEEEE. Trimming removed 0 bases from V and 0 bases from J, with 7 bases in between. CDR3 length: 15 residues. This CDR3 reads CASSLVLNSGNTIYF. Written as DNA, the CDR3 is TGTGCCAGCAGCTTGGTACTGAACTCTGGAAACACCATATATTTT.

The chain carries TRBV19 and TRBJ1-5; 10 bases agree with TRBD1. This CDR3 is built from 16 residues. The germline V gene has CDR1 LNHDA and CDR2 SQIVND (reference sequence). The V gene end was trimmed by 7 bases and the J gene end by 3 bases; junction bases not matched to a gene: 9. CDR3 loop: CASTDRDRGHNQPQHF. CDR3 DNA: TGTGCCAGTACCGATCGGGACAGGGGTCACAATCAGCCCCAGCATTTT.

The CDR3 spells CASSYQTGDGYTF. The CDR3 DNA follows: TGTGCCAGCAGTTACCAGACAGGAGATGGCTACACCTTC. This chain links TRBV6-6 with TRBJ1-2; a weak D match, TRBD1 (6 bases). V lost 2 bases and J 6 bases, leaving 10 bases between the germline ends. In germline, CDR1 is MNHNY, CDR2 SVGAGI (reference sequence). This CDR3 region has 13 residues.

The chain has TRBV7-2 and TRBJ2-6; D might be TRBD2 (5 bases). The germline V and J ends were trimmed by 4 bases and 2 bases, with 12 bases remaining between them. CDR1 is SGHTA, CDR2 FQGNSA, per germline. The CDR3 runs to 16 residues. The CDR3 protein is CASSSDGSAGANVLTF. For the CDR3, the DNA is TGTGCCAGCAGCTCTGACGGTAGCGCTGGGGCCAACGTCCTGACTTTC.

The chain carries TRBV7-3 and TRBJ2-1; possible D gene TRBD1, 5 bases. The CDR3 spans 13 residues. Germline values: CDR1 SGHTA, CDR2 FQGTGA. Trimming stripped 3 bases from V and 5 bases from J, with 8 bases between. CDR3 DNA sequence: TGTGCCAGCAGCTTGCAGGGTGACAATGAGCAGTTCTTC. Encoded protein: CASSLQGDNEQFF.

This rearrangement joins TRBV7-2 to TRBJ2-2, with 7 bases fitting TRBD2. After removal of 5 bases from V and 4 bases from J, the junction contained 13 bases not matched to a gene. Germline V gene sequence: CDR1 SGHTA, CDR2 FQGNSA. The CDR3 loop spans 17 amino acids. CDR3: CASSRRTGGKGTGELFF. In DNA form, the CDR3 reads TGTGCCAGCAGCAGGAGAACGGGGGGAAAGGGCACCGGGGAGCTGTTTTTT. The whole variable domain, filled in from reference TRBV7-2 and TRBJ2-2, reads GAGVSQSPSNKVTEKGKDVELRCDPISGHTALYWYRQSLGQGLEFLIYFQGNSAPDKSGLPSDRFSAERTGGSVSTLTIQRTQQEDSAVYLCASSRRTGGKGTGELFFGEGSRLTVL.

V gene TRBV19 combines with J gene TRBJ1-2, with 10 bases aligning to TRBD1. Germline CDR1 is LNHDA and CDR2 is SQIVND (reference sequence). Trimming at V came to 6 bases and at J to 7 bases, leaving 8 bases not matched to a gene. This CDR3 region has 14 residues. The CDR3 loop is CASSLDRGPGGYTF. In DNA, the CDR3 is TGTGCCAGTAGCCTCGACAGGGGGCCCGGTGGCTACACCTTC.

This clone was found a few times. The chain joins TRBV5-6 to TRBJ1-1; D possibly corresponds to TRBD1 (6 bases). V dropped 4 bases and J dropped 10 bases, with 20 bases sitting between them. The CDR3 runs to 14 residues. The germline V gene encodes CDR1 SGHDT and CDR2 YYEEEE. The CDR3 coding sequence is TGTGCCAGCAGCGCCCCACAGGGTGCCGGTCGAGCTTTCTTT. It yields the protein CASSAPQGAGRAFF.

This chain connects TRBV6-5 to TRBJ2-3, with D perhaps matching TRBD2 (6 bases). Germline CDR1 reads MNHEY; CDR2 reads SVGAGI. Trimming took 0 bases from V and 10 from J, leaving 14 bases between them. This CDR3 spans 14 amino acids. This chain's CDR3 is CASSYSGTSQAQYF. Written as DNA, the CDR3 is TGTGCCAGCAGTTACTCTGGTACTAGCCAGGCGCAGTATTTT.

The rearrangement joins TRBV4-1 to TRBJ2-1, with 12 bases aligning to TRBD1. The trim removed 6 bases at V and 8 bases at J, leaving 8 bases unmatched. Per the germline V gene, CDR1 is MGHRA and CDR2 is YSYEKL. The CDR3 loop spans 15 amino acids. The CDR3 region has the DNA TGCGCCAGCAGAGGATGGGGACAGGGGGCTCATGAGCAGTTCTTC. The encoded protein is CASRGWGQGAHEQFF.